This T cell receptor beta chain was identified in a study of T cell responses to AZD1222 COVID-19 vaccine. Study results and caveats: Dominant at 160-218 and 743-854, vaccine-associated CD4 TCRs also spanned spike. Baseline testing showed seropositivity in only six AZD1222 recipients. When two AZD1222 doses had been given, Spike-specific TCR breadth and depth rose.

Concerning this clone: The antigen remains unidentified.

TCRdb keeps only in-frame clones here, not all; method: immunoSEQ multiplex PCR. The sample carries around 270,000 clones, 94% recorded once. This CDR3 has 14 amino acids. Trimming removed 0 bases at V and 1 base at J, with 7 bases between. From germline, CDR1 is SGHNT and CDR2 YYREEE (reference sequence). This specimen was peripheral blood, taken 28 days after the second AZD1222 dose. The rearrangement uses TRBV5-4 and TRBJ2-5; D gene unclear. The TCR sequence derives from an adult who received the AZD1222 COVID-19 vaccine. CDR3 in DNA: TGTGCCAGCAGCTTGGGCTACTCCCAAGAGACCCAGTACTTC. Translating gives CASSLGYSQETQYF.